These T cell receptor beta chains were read from a single sample in a study of memory CD4+ T cells and cytomegalovirus serostatus. The table came from immunoSEQ multiplex PCR; TCRdb's copy has only in-frame clones and leaves some out. This table has 50,000 to 70,000 clones, about 73% appearing once. The sequenced sample consisted of memory CD4+ T cells from blood. These TCRs come from an adult in good health and CMV-seropositive. Each CDR3 is given with its conserved first and last residue. A D gene is named only where the DNA matches it firmly. Not all rows give a size; the values are once, few, many and, for expanded clones, a class.

>NA|TRBV28|TRBD2|TRBJ2-4
CASSGGGLAGVGAKNIQYF
TGTGCCAGCAGTGGGGGGGGACTAGCGGGAGTTGGAGCCAAAAACATTCAGTACTTC
>few|TRBV18|NA|TRBJ2-5
CASSRGQQETQYF
TGTGCCAGCTCCCGAGGACAGCAAGAGACCCAGTACTTC
>NA|TRBV7-8|NA|TRBJ2-7
CASSLGETYEQYF
TGTGCCAGCAGCTTAGGGGAAACTTACGAGCAGTACTTC
>NA|TRBV4-2|TRBD1|TRBJ2-5
CASSAGTGSEETQYF
TGTGCCAGCAGCGCCGGGACAGGGAGTGAGGAGACCCAGTACTTC
>NA|TRBV29-1|TRBD1|TRBJ2-1
CSVGGQGANEQFF
TGCAGCGTTGGAGGACAGGGGGCGAATGAGCAGTTCTTC
>NA|TRBV7-8|NA|TRBJ1-5
CASSLGASDGGQPQHF
TGTGCCAGCAGCTTAGGGGCATCCGATGGGGGTCAGCCCCAGCATTTT
>NA|TRBV13|TRBD1|TRBJ2-2
CASSRRGLNTGELFF
TGTGCCAGCAGCCGAAGGGGGCTGAACACCGGGGAGCTGTTTTTT
>NA|TRBV19|NA|TRBJ1-1
CASTQSSSGGNTEAFF
TGTGCCAGTACTCAATCTAGCAGCGGTGGGAACACTGAAGCTTTCTTT
>many|TRBV29-1|NA|TRBJ1-1
CSAQDRKNTEAFF
TGCAGCGCCCAGGACAGAAAAAACACTGAAGCTTTCTTT
>NA|TRBV5-1|TRBD1|TRBJ1-2
CASSEGQGFGGYTF
TGCGCCAGCTCAGAGGGACAGGGATTCGGAGGCTACACCTTC
>few|TRBV4-3|NA|TRBJ2-1
CASSQPGLSSYNEQFF
TGCGCCAGCAGCCAACCTGGACTAAGCTCCTACAATGAGCAGTTCTTC
>NA|TRBV5-6|TRBD2|TRBJ2-5
CASSLPTSGKETQYF
TGTGCCAGCAGCTTGCCGACTAGCGGGAAGGAGACCCAGTACTTC
>NA|TRBV19|TRBD2|TRBJ2-7
CASSSSGELYEQYF
TGTGCCAGTAGTTCTAGCGGAGAGCTCTACGAGCAGTACTTC
>NA|TRBV19|TRBD1|TRBJ1-2
CASRRGTGDIYGYTF
TGTGCCAGCCGGAGGGGGACAGGTGACATCTATGGCTACACCTTC
>NA|TRBV7-9|TRBD1|TRBJ1-4
CASRWGDRANEKLFF
TGTGCCAGCAGGTGGGGGGACAGAGCTAATGAAAAACTGTTTTTT
>NA|TRBV6-4|NA|TRBJ1-2
CASRWLGGKSGGYTF
TGTGCCAGCAGATGGTTGGGGGGCAAATCGGGTGGCTACACCTTC
>NA|TRBV6-6|NA|TRBJ2-5
CASSPGALAQETQYF
TGTGCCAGCAGCCCGGGGGCCCTAGCACAAGAGACCCAGTACTTC
>NA|TRBV12-5|TRBD1|TRBJ1-2
CASGSSGTGGSSGYTF
TGTGCTAGTGGTTCCTCCGGGACAGGGGGGAGCTCTGGCTACACCTTC
>NA|TRBV6-5|NA|TRBJ2-7
CASTTQPGREQYF
TGTGCCAGCACCACACAACCCGGCCGCGAGCAGTACTTC
>NA|TRBV30|TRBD1|TRBJ1-5
CAWSGDRGNQPQHF
TGTGCCTGGAGCGGGGACAGGGGCAATCAGCCCCAGCATTTT
>NA|TRBV15|TRBD2|TRBJ2-3
CATREGDSTDTQYF
TGTGCCACTCGGGAGGGGGATTCCACAGATACGCAGTATTTT
>NA|TRBV19|TRBD1|TRBJ1-5
CASRPGTGFYQPQHF
TGTGCCAGTAGGCCCGGGACAGGGTTTTACCAGCCCCAGCATTTT
>once|TRBV29-1|NA|TRBJ2-3
CSAYGQAGGDTQYF
TGCAGCGCCTACGGACAGGCCGGAGGGGATACGCAGTATTTT
>few|TRBV5-1|NA|TRBJ2-2
CASSLRGPNTGELFF
TGCGCCAGCAGCTTGCGGGGGCCGAACACCGGGGAGCTGTTTTTT
>NA|TRBV6-5|NA|TRBJ2-7
CASSYSGRETEQYF
TGTGCCAGCAGTTACTCCGGGCGGGAAACCGAGCAGTACTTC
>NA|TRBV20-1|NA|TRBJ2-1
CSLSTYNEQFF
TGCAGTCTCTCGACCTACAATGAGCAGTTCTTC
>medium-sized|TRBV7-9|NA|TRBJ2-1
CASSSGKVPSNEQFF
TGTGCCAGCAGCTCAGGGAAGGTCCCCTCGAATGAGCAGTTCTTC
>NA|TRBV5-6|NA|TRBJ2-2
CASSLWGPGTGELFF
TGTGCCAGCAGCTTGTGGGGCCCGGGCACCGGGGAGCTGTTTTTT
>NA|TRBV5-1|NA|TRBJ2-3
CASSLRAEYTDTQYF
TGCGCCAGCAGCTTACGAGCGGAGTACACAGATACGCAGTATTTT
>NA|TRBV7-8|TRBD2|TRBJ2-7
CASSLGRGRQEKRSGSYEQYF
TGTGCCAGCAGCTTAGGCAGGGGACGGCAGGAAAAACGTAGCGGGAGCTACGAGCAGTACTTC
>NA|TRBV19|TRBD1|TRBJ1-1
CASSTGQGRAEAFF
TGTGCCAGTAGTACAGGACAGGGAAGGGCTGAAGCTTTCTTT
>NA|TRBV2|NA|TRBJ1-5
CASSEGELNQPQHF
TGTGCCAGCAGTGAGGGGGAACTAAATCAGCCCCAGCATTTT
>NA|TRBV10-2|TRBD2|TRBJ2-5
CASRSGTSGIARQETQYF
TGCGCCAGCCGATCCGGGACTAGCGGGATAGCCCGGCAAGAGACCCAGTACTTC
>NA|TRBV28|TRBD2|TRBJ2-3
CASSLGSGGRRSVDTQYF
TGTGCCAGCAGTTTGGGTAGCGGGGGACGGAGGTCGGTAGATACGCAGTATTTT
>NA|TRBV6-1|NA|TRBJ1-3
CASTLGNTIYF
TGTGCCAGCACCCTTGGAAACACCATATATTTT
>NA|TRBV28|TRBD2|TRBJ2-7
CASSFAGSPTSGRLYEQYF
TGTGCCAGCAGTTTCGCGGGCAGCCCAACTAGCGGGAGGCTATACGAGCAGTACTTC
>NA|TRBV11-2|NA|TRBJ2-1
CASSSFRRLHLGNEQFF
TGTGCCAGCAGCTCTTTCCGACGCCTGCATCTCGGGAATGAGCAGTTCTTC
>NA|TRBV7-8|TRBD2|TRBJ2-1
CASSLGRAASGRLNEQFF
TGTGCCAGCAGCTTAGGGAGGGCCGCTAGCGGGAGGTTGAATGAGCAGTTCTTC
>NA|TRBV6-1|NA|TRBJ1-4
CASSFNDRTNEKLFF
TGTGCCAGCAGTTTTAATGACAGGACTAATGAAAAACTGTTTTTT
>few|TRBV28|NA|TRBJ1-2
CASRAFGGQGYGYTF
TGTGCCAGCAGGGCCTTTGGGGGGCAGGGCTATGGCTACACCTTC